This TCR beta chain was profiled in a study of T cells in Graves' hyperthyroidism and ophthalmopathy. Study-wide points: Most expanded thyroid clonotypes above 0.001 recurred in blood. Ophthalmopathy onset followed model prediction by a median roughly 6 months.

With regard to this clonotype: Its antigen is unknown.

The CDR3 regions of TCR beta were amplified from RNA transcripts. First-round RT-PCR with HTBI primers amplified the TCR CDR3 region. Each CDR3 protein is one row after TCRdb ran MiXCR on the multiplex PCR reads. The table shows approximately 600,000 distinct CDR3 sequences, with 20% occurring only once. Trimming removed 8 bases from V and 0 bases from J, with 11 bases in between. Germline V gene data show CDR1 as SNHLY and CDR2 as FYNNEI. The CDR3 sequence is 13 residues long. Disease duration was under 3 months in the ophthalmopathy patients, who also had a Clinical Activity Score of at least 3 and a NOSPECS grade of at least 4. A roughly 10 ml volume of fresh peripheral blood provided the PBMCs.

The specimen was blood. The V gene is TRBV2, the J gene TRBJ2-7; D gene unclear. The receptor was isolated from a man aged 25-45 years with Graves' ophthalmopathy. CDR3 sequence reads: CASFAAISYEQYF. As DNA, the CDR3 is TGTGCCAGCTTTGCGGCGATCTCCTACGAGCAGTACTTC.